This passage covers 10 T cell receptor beta chains from one sample sequenced in a study of T cell clonality in common variable immunodeficiency (dated by TCRdb to between 2014 and 2016). Receptor amplification or capture employed the immunoSEQ multiplex PCR assay. In TCRdb, the immuneACCESS table is reduced to in-frame sequences with V and J assigned. These tables do not hold every clone; where another copy was compared, an unresolved V gene accounts for under half, and the others remain unexplained. Listed for this sample are 40,000 to 65,000 clones, none observed only a single time. Jointly, the top ten make up roughly 1.8% of the sample. The sequenced sample consisted of peripheral blood mononuclear cells. The receptors shown here come from a person aged 18 to 69 in good health.

This clone was recorded many times. CDR3 DNA (partial): TGTGCCAGCAGCCCCCTGGTGGGCGAAAGCACAGATACG. Encoded protein: CASSPLVGESTDT. The full CDR3 reads CASSPLVGESTDTQYF. V and J are TRBV9 and TRBJ2-3; D gene unclear. The read halts 3 residues ahead of the CDR3 end, with the missing end drawn from the germline J gene. Deletions cut 4 bases from V and 0 bases from J, with 15 bases between. The CDR3 has 16 residues. From germline, CDR1 is SGDLS and CDR2 YYNGEE.

This clone occurred many times. Coverage ceases 3 residues before the CDR3 finishes, and the germline J gene fills in the end. V gene TRBV14 combines with J gene TRBJ2-5, with D perhaps matching TRBD1 (5 bases). The V gene's germline CDR1 is SGHDN and CDR2 FVKESK. Trimming took 6 bases from V and 2 from J, leaving 16 bases between them. This CDR3 is 15 amino acids long. The sequenced part of the CDR3 DNA is TGTGCCAGCAGTTCGTGGGGAAGGGGTCAAGAGACC. Translated: CASSSWGRGQET. The whole CDR3 protein is CASSSWGRGQETQYF.

This clone was observed many times. Read coverage stops 3 residues before the CDR3 terminus; the germline J gene supplies the remainder. This sequence joins TRBV20-1 and TRBJ1-1, with 8 bases matching TRBD1. The germline CDR1 and CDR2 sequences are DFQATT and SNEGSKA (reference sequence). The CDR3 has 14 amino acids. CDR3 loop: CSARPRDRSLEAFF. CDR3 DNA, as far as it was read: TGCAGTGCTAGACCCCGGGACAGGAGTTTGGAG.

This clone was detected many times. Read coverage stops 3 residues before the CDR3 terminus; the germline J gene supplies the remainder. V and J are TRBV10-3 and TRBJ1-2, with a weak D call TRBD1 (5 bases). Germline CDR1 ENHRY, CDR2 SYGVKD. CDR3 length equals 15 residues. Trimming took off 2 bases at V and 0 bases at J, with 10 bases between the two ends. CDR3 in amino acids: CAISERGVSNYGYTF. Incomplete CDR3 DNA: TGTGCCATCAGTGAGCGAGGGGTCTCTAACTATGGC.

This clone was observed a handful of times. The read ends 3 residues early relative to the CDR3; the germline J gene fills the gap. The V call is TRBV7-2, the J call TRBJ2-3; 7 bases agree with TRBD1. Per the germline V gene, CDR1 is SGHTA and CDR2 is FQGNSA. The CDR3 length is 14 residues. The CDR3 sequence: CASSFGQVNQPQYF. The CDR3 bases that were read are TGTGCCAGCAGCTTCGGACAGGTCAATCAGCCG.

A few counts support this clone. The DNA read from the CDR3 is TGCAGTGCTAGTCTTGGCAGGGGGAATCAGCCG. Its protein is CSASLGRGNQP. The entire CDR3 protein reads CSASLGRGNQPQYF. The chain employs TRBV20-1 and TRBJ2-3; 7 positions agree with TRBD1. The CDR3 extends 3 residues past the end of the read, so its final part is completed from the germline J gene. This CDR3 region has 14 residues. CDR1 is DFQATT, CDR2 SNEGSKA, per germline (reference sequence).

This clone was picked up many times. Coverage ceases 3 residues before the CDR3 finishes, and the germline J gene fills in the end. The J gene is TRBJ2-5, the V gene TRBV30; possibly TRBD1 for D (6 bases). Germline-derived CDR1 and CDR2 are GTSNPN and SVGIG (reference sequence). V lost 0 bases and J lost 3, with 8 bases in between. CDR3 length: 13 amino acids. The CDR3 DNA, read in part, is TGTGCCTGGAGTGTAGGGGGTGAAGAGACC. This codes for CAWSVGGEET. The entire CDR3 protein reads CAWSVGGEETQYF.

This clone occurred a few times. The CDR3 region is CASSDSTDNNSPLHF. The covered CDR3 bases are TGCGCCAGCAGTGATTCTACAGATAATAATTCACCC. The chain has TRBV10-2 and TRBJ1-6, with D hard to call. The read comes to an end 3 residues before the CDR3 does, leaving the germline J gene to fill in the end. The CDR3 runs 15 residues. Germline CDR1 reads WSHSY; CDR2 reads SAAADI. The V gene lost 3 bases and the J gene lost 5 bases, with 11 bases spanning the gap.

To note about this clone: The sequence runs out 3 residues before the end of the CDR3; the remainder is reconstructed from the germline J gene. The chain recombines TRBV20-1 with TRBJ2-1, with 7 nucleotides matching TRBD2. Germline values: CDR1 DFQATT, CDR2 SNEGSKA (reference sequence). The V gene end was trimmed by 4 bases and the J gene end by 3 bases; junction bases not matched to a gene: 9. CDR3 length equals 15 residues. Here the CDR3 reads CSATPGAGIYNEQFF. The sequenced CDR3 bases are TGCAGTGCTACCCCCGGAGCGGGGATCTACAATGAG.

This clone showed up many times. The DNA ends 3 residues before the CDR3 does, and the rest of the CDR3 is filled in from the germline J gene. The chain is built from TRBV19 and TRBJ2-7; D is possibly TRBD1 (6 bases). The CDR3 has 14 residues. With 4 bases removed from V and 0 bases from J, the gap between germline ends came to 10 bases. Germline CDR1 LNHDA, CDR2 SQIVND (reference sequence). CDR3 DNA, as far as it was read: TGTGCCAGTAGTAACGACAGGAGCTCCTACGAG. Its protein product is CASSNDRSSYE. The entire CDR3 sequence reads CASSNDRSSYEQYF.